This T cell receptor (beta chain) was captured by sequencing in a study of neoadjuvant anti-PD-1 for oral cavity cancer. Here immunoSEQ multiplex PCR was the method, and the copy in TCRdb shows in-frame clones only, minus some. The table includes tens of thousands of clones, about 86% detected once. The patients had HPV-negative, locally advanced oral cavity squamous cell carcinoma. Per germline, CDR1 WSHSY and CDR2 SAAADI. The trim removed 7 bases at V and 5 bases at J, leaving 10 bases unmatched. This CDR3 region has 15 residues. The origin of this receptor is a person aged 35-79 years with oral cavity squamous cell carcinoma. The chain recombines TRBV10-2 with TRBJ2-7; 11 bases align to TRBD2. This specimen consisted of PBMCs, obtained before nivolumab (anti-PD-1) treatment. As DNA, the CDR3 is TGCGCCAGCAAACGTACTAGCGGGAGTACCAACGAGCAGTACTTC. Protein: CASKRTSGSTNEQYF.